This T cell receptor (beta chain) appears in the sequencing data of a study of blood T cell repertoires in COVID-19. Overall study: COVID-19 samples, acute and convalescent, were from the United States, Italy and Spain.

Germline lookup yields CDR1 SGHAT and CDR2 FQNNGV. The CDR3 loop spans 14 amino acids. Trimming took off 3 bases at V and 0 bases at J, with 9 bases between the two ends. Repertoires were generated with immunoSEQ multiplex PCR, while TCRdb's copy carries only in-frame clones and drops some. The data hold fewer than 200,000 clones, with around 82% observed a single time. Specimen: peripheral blood. This clonotype was sampled from a woman over 75 with acute or convalescent COVID-19. The chain couples TRBV11-2 to TRBJ2-7; D might be TRBD1 (6 bases). The CDR3 DNA reads TGTGCCAGCAGCTTCAGGGGTTTCTCCTACGAGCAGTACTTC. As protein: CASSFRGFSYEQYF.